Listed here are 21 T cell receptor beta chains from one sample, sequenced in a study of shared clonotypes between healthy human individuals. Measured with immunoSEQ multiplex PCR; TCRdb has only the in-frame clones, and not every one. The table includes around 1.9 million clones, around 95% detected once. Naivety among CD8 cells was defined by CD45RO negativity and positive CCR7 selection, thereby excluding terminally differentiated effector memory CD45RA+ cells. Specimen: naive CD8+ T cells from PBMCs. The receptors derive from a man between 18 and 35 years old in good health. Some clones in this sample may be carry-over from other donors' samples.

This clone has only one observation. This chain joins TRBV7-2 and TRBJ1-4; D remains unclear. V lost 0 bases to trimming and J lost 8 bases, with 10 bases between them. CDR1 is SGHTA and CDR2 is FQGNSA in the germline V gene. This CDR3 has 14 residues. DNA for the CDR3: TGTGCCAGCAGCTTAGCGCTAAGTGGGGAAAAACTGTTTTTT. Its protein is CASSLALSGEKLFF.

The rearrangement links TRBV7-9 to TRBJ1-5; D is uncertain. The CDR3 consists of 13 residues. Germline values: CDR1 SEHNR, CDR2 FQNEAQ (reference sequence). Trimming removed 5 bases from V and 9 bases from J, with 14 bases in between. The chain's CDR3 is CASSPRAAGPQHF. As DNA, the CDR3 is TGTGCCAGCAGCCCCCGGGCTGCGGGGCCCCAGCATTTT.

V gene TRBV2 combines with J gene TRBJ2-7, with TRBD1 matching 8 bases. The V gene end was trimmed by 3 bases and the J gene end by 6 bases; junction bases not matched to a gene: 10. In germline, CDR1 is SNHLY, CDR2 FYNNEI. This CDR3 has 15 residues. Here the CDR3 DNA reads TGTGCCAGCAGTGATCCGAGGACAGGGTTCCGCGAGCAGTACTTC. Translation: CASSDPRTGFREQYF.

V usage is TRBV29-1 and J usage is TRBJ2-1, with a weak D call TRBD1 (6 bases). The V gene lost 3 bases and the J gene lost 0 bases, with 9 bases spanning the gap. Germline values: CDR1 SQVTM, CDR2 ANQGSEA. This CDR3 spans 14 amino acids. CDR3 residues: CSVEQDSSYNEQFF. CDR3 DNA: TGCAGCGTTGAGCAGGACAGCTCCTACAATGAGCAGTTCTTC.

The chain carries TRBV5-4 and TRBJ2-1; possibly TRBD1 or TRBD2 for D (6 bases each). The CDR3 runs to 16 residues. Deletions cut 0 bases from V and 4 bases from J, with 14 bases between. CDR1 is SGHNT and CDR2 is YYREEE in the germline V gene (reference sequence). CDR3 in DNA: TGTGCCAGCAGCTTGGTAGGGGGGTCTCCTTACAATGAGCAGTTCTTC. Translation: CASSLVGGSPYNEQFF.

This chain uses TRBV9 with TRBJ1-2, with D tentatively TRBD1 (5 bases). V was cut by 4 bases and J by 0 bases, with 25 bases left in between. CDR3 size: 19 residues. Per germline, CDR1 SGDLS and CDR2 YYNGEE. The CDR3 sequence is CASSSQGEGSLSSNYGYTF. The DNA of the CDR3 is TGTGCCAGCAGCTCACAAGGGGAGGGATCTTTATCCTCTAACTATGGCTACACCTTC.

The chain has TRBV6-1 and TRBJ2-3; 7 bases fit TRBD2. J gave up 0 bases and V 3 bases, and 3 bases lay outside the gene matches. CDR1 and CDR2 from the germline V gene are MNHNS and SASEGT. The CDR3 is 15 residues long. Here the CDR3 reads CASSEWGGSTDTQYF. CDR3 coding DNA: TGTGCCAGCAGTGAGTGGGGGGGTAGCACAGATACGCAGTATTTT.

The genes are TRBV10-3 and TRBJ1-3; D is unclear. The V gene lost 4 bases and the J gene lost 5 bases, with 15 bases spanning the gap. This CDR3 has 15 amino acids. In germline, CDR1 is ENHRY, CDR2 SYGVKD. This CDR3 is CAISVGSAVRNTIYF. CDR3 DNA: TGTGCCATCAGTGTCGGGTCTGCGGTTCGAAACACCATATATTTT.

This sequence joins TRBV14 and TRBJ1-2; 7 bases line up with TRBD1. CDR1 SGHDN and CDR2 FVKESK come from the germline V gene. With 4 bases clipped from V and 4 bases from J, the junction kept 15 bases outside the gene matches. The CDR3 covers 17 residues. This CDR3 reads CASSRDTGALLFYGYTF. The CDR3 bases are TGTGCCAGCAGCCGAGATACAGGGGCACTCCTCTTCTATGGCTACACCTTC.

The chain couples TRBV27 to TRBJ2-3; 8 bases map to TRBD2. V shed 7 bases, J shed 6 bases, and the junction held 12 bases outside the gene matches. There are 15 residues in the CDR3. Germline CDR1 reads MNHEY; CDR2 reads SMNVEV (reference sequence). DNA of the CDR3: TGTGCCAGCACCCCCGGGACTAGGGGGGGGGATACGCAGTATTTT. This codes for CASTPGTRGGDTQYF.

Note on this clone: At one end the junction does not follow the germline gene, possibly because of a read error. The J gene is TRBJ2-6, the V gene TRBV7-6; possibly TRBD1 for D (7 bases). Germline V gene lookup returns CDR1 SGHVS and CDR2 FNYEAQ. This CDR3 contains 16 residues. CDR3 in amino acids: CASSLTKSRGVNVLTF. The CDR3 nucleotides read TGTGCCAGCAGCTTAACTAAATCCAGGGGGGTCAACGTCCTGACTTTC.

Comment on this clone: The limits of the CDR3 on the DNA are not certain, so only TCRdb's listed CDR3 is given. The chain uses TRBV29-1 and TRBJ2-5; the table's D gene call, TRBD2, was not cross checked with the DNA. The CDR3 has 15 amino acids, counting both end residues. CDR1 and CDR2 (germline): SQVTM, ANQGSEA. CDR3 residues: CSVLSWGEYQETQYF.

The CDR3: CASSLAPSGRYTEAFF. The CDR3 DNA sequence: TGCGCCAGCAGCCTGGCCCCCTCGGGTCGGTACACTGAAGCTTTCTTT. This chain links TRBV5-1 with TRBJ1-1; no reliable D call. Trimming removed 4 bases from V and 3 bases from J, with 19 bases in between. Germline V gene sequence: CDR1 SGHRS, CDR2 YFSETQ. CDR3 length: 16 residues. Using reference TRBV5-1 and TRBJ1-1 for the parts outside the CDR3, the full variable domain is KAGVTQTPRYLIKTRGQQVTLSCSPISGHRSVSWYQQTPGQGLQFLFEYFSETQRNKGNFPGRFSGRQFSNSRSEMNVSTLELGDSALYLCASSLAPSGRYTEAFFGQGTRLTVV.

This sequence joins TRBV28 and TRBJ1-2; D remains ambiguous. CDR3 length: 14 residues. V shed 4 bases and J shed 4 bases, with 13 bases lying between them. Germline loops: CDR1 MDHEN, CDR2 SYDVKM. CDR3 protein: CASSSSPPLYGYTF. In nucleotides, the CDR3 is TGTGCCAGCAGTTCCTCCCCTCCTCTCTATGGCTACACCTTC.

V gene TRBV29-1 combines with J gene TRBJ2-1; TRBD2 agrees at 9 bases. CDR3 length: 16 amino acids. Germline-derived CDR1 and CDR2 are SQVTM and ANQGSEA. V lost 1 base, J lost 4 bases, and 8 bases stayed unmatched. The CDR3 is CSVEGFTSGSYNEQFF. Here the CDR3 DNA reads TGCAGCGTTGAAGGTTTTACTAGCGGGTCTTACAATGAGCAGTTCTTC.

This chain connects TRBV7-8 to TRBJ2-7; D is tentatively TRBD1 or TRBD2 (5 bases each). This CDR3 region has 14 residues. Deletions cut 3 bases from V and 0 bases from J, with 9 bases between. Germline values: CDR1 SGHVS, CDR2 FQNEAQ. The CDR3 spells CASSLYGTSYEQYF. As DNA, the CDR3 is TGTGCCAGCAGCTTGTATGGGACCTCCTACGAGCAGTACTTC.

The rearrangement uses TRBV15 and TRBJ1-5, with D tentatively TRBD1 (6 bases). The germline gives CDR1 LNHNV, CDR2 YYDKDF (reference sequence). CDR3 length: 16 amino acids. The ends were cut back, 3 bases at V and 2 bases at J, with 14 bases in the middle. CDR3 nucleotides: TGTGCCACCAGCAGCTTAGGGGGGATGGGCAATCAGCCCCAGCATTTT. Protein: CATSSLGGMGNQPQHF.

The chain couples TRBV29-1 to TRBJ2-7; TRBD1 matches at 12 bases. This CDR3 contains 16 residues. Germline V gene sequence: CDR1 SQVTM, CDR2 ANQGSEA. The junction had 10 bases not matched to a gene; V was cut back by 0 bases and J by 7 bases. The DNA of the CDR3 is TGCAGCGTTGAAGATCTGGGACAGGGGGCGACGGGAGAGCAGTACTTC. Translated: CSVEDLGQGATGEQYF.

The gene calls are TRBV5-5 and TRBJ2-7; 8 bases map to TRBD1. CDR1 and CDR2 from the germline V gene are SGHKS and YYEKEE (reference sequence). There are 14 residues in the CDR3. V trimming: 2 bases; J trimming: 2 bases; junction bases outside the gene matches: 3. The CDR3 DNA is TGTGCCAGCAGCTTCCAGGGGGCTGCCTACGAGCAGTACTTC. Protein product: CASSFQGAAYEQYF.

Worth noting for this clone: One end of the junction varies from germline; a read error may be responsible. V is TRBV9 and J is TRBJ2-7; 9 nucleotides align to TRBD1. Germline values: CDR1 SGDLS, CDR2 YYNGEE. The CDR3 is made up of 16 amino acids. The CDR3 is CASSLTGTGPSHEQYF. The CDR3 bases are TGTGCCAGCAGCTTAACCGGGACAGGGCCCTCCCACGAGCAGTACTTC.

V and J are TRBV11-3 and TRBJ2-1, with 9 bases matching TRBD2. Germline V gene lookup returns CDR1 SGHNT and CDR2 YENEEA. V shed 5 bases and J 9 bases; nucleotides not matched to a gene: 14. The CDR3 totals 16 residues. The CDR3 loop reads CASSHSSPGLAIEQFF. In nucleotides, the CDR3 is TGTGCCAGCAGCCACTCCTCCCCGGGACTAGCAATTGAGCAGTTCTTC.